The 28 T cell receptor beta chains in this list originate from one sample, sequenced in a study of blood T cell repertoires in COVID-19. The method was immunoSEQ multiplex PCR; TCRdb's version includes in-frame clones alone and lacks a portion of them. Of 100,000 to 140,000 clones listed, roughly 84% are singletons. The sequenced sample was peripheral blood. The source of these receptors is a human donor in a cohort sampled during active COVID-19.

This clone was recorded only once. This chain links TRBV5-1 with TRBJ2-1; D not resolved. CDR1 is SGHRS and CDR2 is YFSETQ in the germline V gene. The CDR3 totals 14 residues. V was shortened by 0 bases and J by 7 bases, with 11 bases between the two germline ends. CDR3 coding DNA: TGCGCCAGCAGCTTGGAAGCGAGTAGGAATGAGCAGTTCTTC. Translation: CASSLEASRNEQFF.

The chain joins TRBV5-1 to TRBJ1-4, with D possibly being TRBD1 (6 bases). V lost 4 bases and J lost 3, with 13 bases in between. Germline lookup yields CDR1 SGHRS and CDR2 YFSETQ. The CDR3 contains 15 residues. CDR3 protein: CASSKDRPPNEKLFF. CDR3 sequence (DNA): TGCGCCAGCAGCAAAGACAGGCCCCCTAATGAAAAACTGTTTTTT.

The J gene is TRBJ2-1, the V gene TRBV7-9; maybe TRBD1 (5 bases). This CDR3 is 18 amino acids long. Germline V gene data show CDR1 as SEHNR and CDR2 as FQNEAQ (reference sequence). Deletions cut 5 bases from V and 8 bases from J, with 28 bases between. For the CDR3, the DNA is TGTGCCAGCAGCCCACAGGTTTGGGCCAGGGCCCGGGTCGATGAGCAGTTCTTC. It translates to CASSPQVWARARVDEQFF.

This sequence joins TRBV7-2 and TRBJ2-1, with 7 bases that match TRBD1. V lost 5 bases and J lost 9; bases outside the gene matches: 16. The CDR3 contains 16 residues. Germline CDR1 is SGHTA and CDR2 is FQGNSA. CDR3 in amino acids: CASSDQGGMVGIEQFF. CDR3 nucleotide sequence: TGTGCCAGCAGCGACCAAGGGGGCATGGTGGGCATTGAGCAGTTCTTC. Together with reference TRBV7-2 and TRBJ2-1, the CDR3 gives the full variable domain: GAGVSQSPSNKVTEKGKDVELRCDPISGHTALYWYRQSLGQGLEFLIYFQGNSAPDKSGLPSDRFSAERTGGSVSTLTIQRTQQEDSAVYLCASSDQGGMVGIEQFFGPGTRLTVL.

V is TRBV2 and J is TRBJ2-2; 8 bases line up with TRBD2. The CDR3 loop spans 15 amino acids. The V segment lost 7 bases and the J segment 4 bases; nucleotides outside the gene matches: 8. In germline, CDR1 is SNHLY, CDR2 FYNNEI. The CDR3 spells CASTRELAATGELFF. Here the CDR3 DNA reads TGTGCCAGCACGAGAGAACTAGCGGCCACCGGGGAGCTGTTTTTT. Full variable domain (outside the CDR3, taken from reference TRBV2 and TRBJ2-2): EPEVTQTPSHQVTQMGQEVILRCVPISNHLYFYWYRQILGQKVEFLVSFYNNEISEKSEIFDDQFSVERPDGSNFTLKIRSTKLEDSAMYFCASTRELAATGELFFGEGSRLTVL.

V and J are TRBV12-3 or TRBV12-4 and TRBJ1-4; 8 bases agree with TRBD1. This CDR3 has 13 amino acids. The V and J ends lost 6 bases and 7 bases, in that order; junction bases with no gene match: 4. The CDR3 region is CASSLGQGEKLFF. The CDR3, as DNA: TGTGCCAGCAGCCTCGGACAGGGTGAAAAACTGTTTTTT.

The chain links TRBV7-2 to TRBJ1-5; possible D gene TRBD1, 6 bases. The V and J ends lost 5 bases and 6 bases respectively, with 20 bases between them. The CDR3 extends over 16 amino acids. The germline gives CDR1 SGHTA, CDR2 FQGNSA. CDR3 region: CASSPGVGGGGQPQHF. CDR3 coding DNA: TGTGCCAGCAGCCCAGGGGTAGGAGGAGGAGGTCAGCCCCAGCATTTT. Filled out from reference TRBV7-2 and TRBJ1-5, the complete variable domain reads GAGVSQSPSNKVTEKGKDVELRCDPISGHTALYWYRQSLGQGLEFLIYFQGNSAPDKSGLPSDRFSAERTGGSVSTLTIQRTQQEDSAVYLCASSPGVGGGGQPQHFGDGTRLSIL.

The rearrangement uses TRBV28 and TRBJ1-1; D uncertain. In germline, CDR1 is MDHEN, CDR2 SYDVKM. The CDR3 consists of 12 residues. The ends were cut back, 2 bases at V and 3 bases at J, with 4 bases in the middle. CDR3 nucleotides: TGTGCCAGCAGTTTAATCGACACTGAAGCTTTCTTT. Encoded protein: CASSLIDTEAFF.

The chain joins TRBV6-1 to TRBJ2-3, with no clear D. Trimming removed 3 bases from V and 4 bases from J, with 5 bases in between. Germline CDR1 MNHNS, CDR2 SASEGT. This CDR3 has 12 residues. CDR3 nucleotide sequence: TGTGCCAGCAGTGAGTTCTCAGATACGCAGTATTTT. Translated: CASSEFSDTQYF.

This rearrangement joins TRBV13 to TRBJ1-2; 7 positions agree with TRBD1. V gave up 4 bases and J gave up 12 bases; unmatched junction bases: 5. CDR1 and CDR2 (germline): PRHDT, FYEKMQ (reference sequence). This CDR3 spans 11 amino acids. The CDR3 bases are TGTGCCAGCAGCTCGAGGGGGCCCAACACCTTC. It encodes CASSSRGPNTF.

The V gene is TRBV9, the J gene TRBJ1-2; D is ambiguous. Germline loops: CDR1 SGDLS, CDR2 YYNGEE. The CDR3 runs to 14 residues. Between the trimmed V and J ends, which lost 0 bases and 9 bases, there was a span of 15 bases. Here the CDR3 DNA reads TGTGCCAGCAGCGTAGATATAGGCCGGGGAAGCTACACCTTC. Protein product: CASSVDIGRGSYTF.

This chain links TRBV15 with TRBJ2-5; D is possibly TRBD2 (5 bases). V was pared by 5 bases and J by 1 base, with 14 bases between. This CDR3 is 15 amino acids long. CDR1 is LNHNV, CDR2 YYDKDF, per germline (reference sequence). The CDR3 region is CATSPRAGSQETQYF. The CDR3 region has the DNA TGTGCCACCAGCCCCCGGGCGGGTTCCCAAGAGACCCAGTACTTC.

The CDR3 DNA sequence: TGTGCCAGCACCGAGACAGGGCTACCTGGAAACACCATATATTTT. The encoded protein is CASTETGLPGNTIYF. The gene calls are TRBV5-6 and TRBJ1-3, with TRBD1 identical over 7 bases. Trimming at V came to 6 bases and at J to 2 bases, leaving 8 bases not matched to a gene. CDR1 is SGHDT, CDR2 YYEEEE, per germline. The CDR3 extends over 15 amino acids. Based on the CDR3 plus reference TRBV5-6 and TRBJ1-3, the full variable domain is DAGVTQSPTHLIKTRGQQVTLRCSPKSGHDTVSWYQQALGQGPQFIFQYYEEEERQRGNFPDRFSGHQFPNYSSELNVNALLLGDSALYLCASTETGLPGNTIYFGEGSWLTVV.

The V gene is TRBV5-1, the J gene TRBJ2-3; the match to TRBD1 covers 8 bases. CDR1 and CDR2 (germline): SGHRS, YFSETQ. V gave up 3 bases and J gave up 2 bases; unmatched junction bases: 5. This CDR3 spans 15 amino acids. This CDR3 reads CASSSGQGYTDTQYF. The CDR3 DNA is TGCGCCAGCAGCTCCGGACAGGGCTACACAGATACGCAGTATTTT.

The gene calls are TRBV25-1 and TRBJ1-2; 9 bases map to TRBD1. This CDR3 is 16 amino acids long. The V segment lost 4 bases and the J segment 8 bases; nucleotides outside the gene matches: 14. Germline lookup yields CDR1 MGHDK and CDR2 SYGVNS. The CDR3 DNA follows: TGTGCCAGCAGTGGTGGACAGGGGTATTTTCTCGAGGGCTACACCTTC. Amino acids: CASSGGQGYFLEGYTF.

This clone has only one observation. The chain recombines TRBV6-6 with TRBJ2-7; TRBD2 agrees at 11 bases. CDR1 and CDR2 from the germline V gene are MNHNY and SVGAGI (reference sequence). V gave up 2 bases and J gave up 6 bases; unmatched junction bases: 6. The CDR3 runs to 15 residues. The CDR3 region has the DNA TGTGCCAGCAGTTACGGTAGCGGGAGGGCCGGCGAGCAGTACGTC. Encoded protein: CASSYGSGRAGEQYV.

This clone occurred a few times. CDR3 loop: CASSMTGNYGYTF. The CDR3 DNA sequence: TGTGCCAGTAGTATGACAGGGAACTATGGCTACACCTTC. J is TRBJ1-2 and V is TRBV19, with 7 positions matching TRBD1. Germline V lookup: CDR1 LNHDA, CDR2 SQIVND (reference sequence). V lost 3 bases and J lost 2; bases outside the gene matches: 0. CDR3 length: 13 amino acids.

V usage is TRBV7-2 and J usage is TRBJ1-2; no clear D gene. Per the germline V gene, CDR1 is SGHTA and CDR2 is FQGNSA. CDR3 length: 11 amino acids. V was clipped by 4 bases and J by 5 bases, with 5 bases between them. CDR3 nucleotides: TGTGCCAGCAGCTCGGGGTATGGCTACACCTTC. It codes for CASSSGYGYTF.

On this clone itself: An end of the junction differs from the germline gene, which may be a read error. The gene calls are TRBV3-1 (or the pseudogene TRBV3-2) and TRBJ1-1, with 7 bases matching TRBD1. The CDR3 contains 13 residues. Looked up from germline, CDR1 is LGHDT and CDR2 is YNNKEL (reference sequence). The CDR3 protein is CASSEDRVTEAFF. The CDR3 DNA reads as TGTGCCAGCAGCGAAGACAGGGTTACTGAAGCTTTCTTT.

This chain links TRBV6-5 with TRBJ1-5; D is unclear. This CDR3 has 13 residues. Germline V gene sequence: CDR1 MNHEY, CDR2 SVGAGI. Trimming took off 6 bases at V and 4 bases at J, with 10 bases between the two ends. Here the CDR3 DNA reads TGTGCCAGCAGCCAACCCGGGAATCAGCCCCAGCATTTT. It encodes CASSQPGNQPQHF.

This rearrangement joins TRBV18 to TRBJ2-1; TRBD1 might be the D (5 bases). V was pared by 2 bases and J by 4 bases, with 12 bases between. In germline, CDR1 is KGHSH, CDR2 LQKENI. The CDR3 consists of 15 residues. The CDR3 DNA follows: TGTGCCAGCTCACCAAATCGGCAGGGATACAATGAGCAGTTCTTC. Protein product: CASSPNRQGYNEQFF.

This clone has more than one count but fewer than ten. The chain joins TRBV28 to TRBJ2-2; D gene ambiguous. Germline lookup yields CDR1 MDHEN and CDR2 SYDVKM. The CDR3 covers 15 residues. Trimming shortened V by 4 bases and J by 1 base, and 10 bases separated the two germline ends. CDR3 amino acids: CASSSSTVNTGELFF. The DNA of the CDR3 is TGTGCCAGCAGTTCCTCGACTGTGAACACCGGGGAGCTGTTTTTT. The entire variable domain, with the rest obtained from reference TRBV28 and TRBJ2-2, is as follows: DVKVTQSSRYLVKRTGEKVFLECVQDMDHENMFWYRQDPGLGLRLIYFSYDVKMKEKGDIPEGYSVSREKKERFSLILESASTNQTSMYLCASSSSTVNTGELFFGEGSRLTVL.

The V call is TRBV5-1, the J call TRBJ1-1; 7 nucleotides match TRBD1. The ends lost 3 bases at V and 4 bases at J; junction bases unmatched: 12. The germline CDR1 and CDR2 sequences are SGHRS and YFSETQ. The CDR3 consists of 16 residues. The CDR3 sequence is CASSSFKGANLTEAFF. Here the CDR3 DNA reads TGCGCCAGCAGCTCGTTTAAGGGGGCAAATCTCACTGAAGCTTTCTTT. The entire variable domain, with the rest obtained from reference TRBV5-1 and TRBJ1-1, is as follows: KAGVTQTPRYLIKTRGQQVTLSCSPISGHRSVSWYQQTPGQGLQFLFEYFSETQRNKGNFPGRFSGRQFSNSRSEMNVSTLELGDSALYLCASSSFKGANLTEAFFGQGTRLTVV.

The chain is built from TRBV6-6 and TRBJ1-3; the D gene is possibly TRBD1 (5 bases). Germline loops: CDR1 MNHNY, CDR2 SVGAGI (reference sequence). The germline V and J ends were trimmed by 8 bases and 0 bases, with 11 bases remaining between them. This CDR3 comprises 14 residues. CDR3 sequence: CASCDTGSGNTIYF. In DNA, the CDR3 is TGTGCCAGCTGCGATACAGGCTCTGGAAACACCATATATTTT.

This chain uses TRBV27 with TRBJ2-7, with TRBD1 as a possible D gene (6 bases). The V gene's germline CDR1 is MNHEY and CDR2 SMNVEV (reference sequence). The germline V and J ends were trimmed by 2 bases and 6 bases, with 17 bases remaining between them. The CDR3 length is 15 residues. This CDR3 is CASSLAGTNLPEQYF. The CDR3 bases are TGTGCCAGCAGTTTAGCCGGGACAAACCTTCCCGAGCAGTACTTC.

This clone was picked up a small number of times. V usage is TRBV5-4 and J usage is TRBJ2-1; 9 bases line up with TRBD2. J was trimmed by 5 bases and V by 2 bases; bases with no gene match: 8. The CDR3 loop spans 16 amino acids. Germline values: CDR1 SGHNT, CDR2 YYREEE (reference sequence). This chain's CDR3 is CASSFSSGNNNNEQFF. CDR3 in DNA: TGTGCCAGCAGCTTCTCTAGCGGGAACAATAACAATGAGCAGTTCTTC.

Concerning this clone: Mismatch with germline at one junction end may stem from a read error. The chain is built from TRBV5-4 and TRBJ1-2; D remains ambiguous. CDR3 length equals 12 residues. In germline, CDR1 is SGHNT, CDR2 YYREEE (reference sequence). Here the CDR3 DNA reads TGTGCCAGCAGCACAAAGGCGACGCCGACTGAATTC. Its protein is CASSTKATPTEF.

The chain has TRBV3-1 (or the pseudogene TRBV3-2) and TRBJ2-7; D might be TRBD2 (6 bases). The CDR3 is 13 residues long. Germline CDR1 and CDR2: LGHDT and YNNKEL (reference sequence). With 4 bases removed from V and 0 bases from J, the gap between germline ends came to 7 bases. The CDR3 DNA follows: TGTGCCAGCAGCCTGGGACTCTCCTACGAGCAGTACTTC. Translated, it gives CASSLGLSYEQYF.